Listed here are 25 T cell receptor beta chains from one sample, sequenced in a study of vaccination and CD4 T cells after COVID-19. Their cognate antigens are unknown. CD4+ T cells that had been cultured provided DNA sequenced with the Oncomine TCR Beta short-read assay. TCRdb independently ran MiXCR on the PCR reads; one entry per CDR3 protein. The sample shows approximately 12,000 distinct CDR3 sequences, about 79% of them seen only once. Treatment here: approximately nine-day PBMC culture with coronavirus spike peptide pools or control peptides (ViraFEST assay). Sequencing input: CD4+ T cells from blood, cultured in vitro. The receptors derive from a human donor who had recovered from COVID-19.

This clonotype showed up just a few times. The V and J genes are TRBV7-2 and TRBJ2-5; no reliable D call. CDR3 length equals 13 residues. V was clipped by 5 bases and J by 1 base, with 8 bases between them. Germline V gives CDR1 SGHTA, CDR2 FQGNSA. CDR3 sequence: CASSAGPQETQYF. CDR3 nucleotide sequence: TGTGCCAGCAGCGCAGGACCCCAAGAGACCCAGTACTTC. The variable domain in full, with the rest retrieved from reference TRBV7-2 and TRBJ2-5, is GAGVSQSPSNKVTEKGKDVELRCDPISGHTALYWYRQSLGQGLEFLIYFQGNSAPDKSGLPSDRFSAERTGGSVSTLTIQRTQQEDSAVYLCASSAGPQETQYFGPGTRLLVL.

The chain recombines TRBV6-2 or TRBV6-3 with TRBJ2-3, with TRBD2 identical over 14 bases. J was trimmed by 3 bases and V by 2 bases; bases with no gene match: 19. The CDR3 has 22 amino acids. CDR1 and CDR2 from the germline V gene are MNHEY and SVGEGT. CDR3: CASSYRPGTSGRGGVRTDTQYF. The CDR3, as DNA: TGTGCCAGCAGTTACAGACCCGGGACTAGCGGGAGAGGAGGGGTCCGTACAGATACGCAGTATTTT.

This chain links TRBV7-9 with TRBJ2-5; D is undetermined. This CDR3 has 11 residues. The germline V gene has CDR1 SEHNR and CDR2 FQNEAQ (reference sequence). The germline V and J ends were trimmed by 7 bases and 5 bases, with 8 bases remaining between them. CDR3 loop: CASTLGETQYF. The CDR3 DNA follows: TGTGCCAGCACCCTAGGCGAGACCCAGTACTTC.

This clonotype was observed a single time. The chain joins TRBV19 to TRBJ1-5; D gene unclear. Per germline, CDR1 LNHDA and CDR2 SQIVND (reference sequence). The CDR3 spans 15 residues. Deletions cut 3 bases from V and 4 bases from J, with 13 bases between. The CDR3, as DNA: TGTGCCAGTAGTATCTGGCACGGCTCGAATCAGCCCCAGCATTTT. Residues: CASSIWHGSNQPQHF.

This clonotype was seen a handful of times. This chain connects TRBV20-1 to TRBJ2-5; weak D call: TRBD2 (6 bases). Trimming pared 0 bases from V and 5 bases from J, leaving 22 bases between. The CDR3 contains 17 residues. The germline V gene encodes CDR1 DFQATT and CDR2 SNEGSKA (reference sequence). Written as DNA, the CDR3 is TGCAGTGCTAGAGATCCCCGGGGGTCGGATGCTTGGGAGACCCAGTACTTC. Protein sequence: CSARDPRGSDAWETQYF.

The chain couples TRBV7-2 to TRBJ1-1; no clear D. The CDR3 has 14 residues. Germline V gene data show CDR1 as SGHTA and CDR2 as FQGNSA. The ends were cut back, 3 bases at V and 0 bases at J, with 8 bases in the middle. Written as DNA, the CDR3 is TGTGCCAGCAGCTTCGGCGTAGTGAACACTGAAGCTTTCTTT. It encodes CASSFGVVNTEAFF.

J is TRBJ1-2 and V is TRBV20-1; TRBD1 is a possible D gene (5 bases). The germline V gene has CDR1 DFQATT and CDR2 SNEGSKA (reference sequence). The CDR3 extends over 12 amino acids. V was clipped by 6 bases and J by 2 bases, with 10 bases between them. CDR3 in DNA: TGCAGTGCCATGGCAGGGAACTATGGCTACACCTTC. It encodes CSAMAGNYGYTF.

V gene TRBV11-2 combines with J gene TRBJ1-5; weak D call: TRBD1 (6 bases). The CDR3 spans 14 residues. Germline V CDR1 and CDR2: SGHAT, FQNNGV. V was trimmed by 5 bases and J by 7 bases, leaving 15 bases between them. The CDR3 is CASSNQQGWQPQHF. In DNA, the CDR3 is TGTGCCAGCAGCAACCAACAGGGATGGCAGCCCCAGCATTTT.

This clonotype occurred once. The rearrangement links TRBV19 to TRBJ2-3, with no clear D. Germline loops: CDR1 LNHDA, CDR2 SQIVND (reference sequence). This CDR3 has 15 amino acids. The V and J ends lost 1 base and 1 base respectively, with 9 bases between them. The CDR3 reads CASSIAGPGTDTQYF. The CDR3 coding sequence is TGTGCCAGTAGTATAGCTGGCCCTGGCACAGATACGCAGTATTTT.

The CDR3 spells CATGTSGRAGYNEQFF. As DNA, the CDR3 is TGTGCCACCGGGACTAGCGGGAGGGCCGGGTACAATGAGCAGTTCTTC. This chain links TRBV6-2 or TRBV6-3 with TRBJ2-1; 16 bases agree with TRBD2. The trim removed 10 bases at V and 4 bases at J, leaving 7 bases unmatched. The CDR3 spans 16 residues. Germline values: CDR1 MNHEY, CDR2 SVGEGT.

The chain links TRBV20-1 to TRBJ2-7, with D perhaps being TRBD1 or TRBD2 (6 bases each). Trimming shortened V by 5 bases and J by 2 bases, and 13 bases separated the two germline ends. Germline loops: CDR1 DFQATT, CDR2 SNEGSKA (reference sequence). The CDR3 is 13 residues long. The CDR3 coding sequence is TGCAGTGCTGGGGGGAGGACAGCCTACGAGCAGTACTTC. Its translation: CSAGGRTAYEQYF.

The chain is built from TRBV12-3 or TRBV12-4 and TRBJ1-6; weak D call: TRBD1 (6 bases). This CDR3 has 15 amino acids. Deletions cut 6 bases from V and 4 bases from J, with 13 bases between. Here the CDR3 reads CASSHRQDYNSPLHF. Written as DNA, the CDR3 is TGTGCCAGCAGCCATCGACAGGATTATAATTCACCCCTCCACTTT.

This chain connects TRBV28 to TRBJ1-5; no definite D call. Germline CDR1 is MDHEN and CDR2 is SYDVKM. Trimming shortened V by 6 bases and J by 4 bases, and 4 bases separated the two germline ends. This CDR3 is built from 11 residues. In DNA, the CDR3 is TGTGCCAGCAGAGATAATCAGCCCCAGCATTTT. This codes for CASRDNQPQHF. Variable domain in full (rest from reference TRBV28 and TRBJ1-5): DVKVTQSSRYLVKRTGEKVFLECVQDMDHENMFWYRQDPGLGLRLIYFSYDVKMKEKGDIPEGYSVSREKKERFSLILESASTNQTSMYLCASRDNQPQHFGDGTRLSIL.

The chain joins TRBV28 to TRBJ1-5; a possible D gene is TRBD1 (5 bases). V dropped 6 bases and J dropped 6 bases, with 21 bases sitting between them. This CDR3 is 16 amino acids long. The germline V gene encodes CDR1 MDHEN and CDR2 SYDVKM. For the CDR3, the DNA is TGTGCCAGCAGCACAAGAAATCCAGGGAGGGGTCAGCCCCAGCATTTT. It encodes CASSTRNPGRGQPQHF.

This sequence joins TRBV10-1 and TRBJ1-2; TRBD1 aligns across 9 bases. The germline CDR1 and CDR2 sequences are WNHNN and SYGVQD (reference sequence). The CDR3 loop spans 13 amino acids. J gave up 7 bases and V 6 bases, and 6 bases lay outside the gene matches. CDR3 sequence: CASSPATGGGYTF. CDR3 DNA: TGCGCCAGCAGCCCCGCGACAGGGGGTGGCTACACCTTC.

The V call is TRBV7-9, the J call TRBJ1-6; TRBD1 is a possible D gene (5 bases). V was cut by 3 bases and J by 5 bases, with 14 bases left in between. CDR1 and CDR2 (germline): SEHNR, FQNEAQ (reference sequence). The CDR3 covers 16 residues. This CDR3 reads CASSFRGGEDNSPLHF. CDR3 nucleotides: TGTGCCAGCAGCTTTAGGGGAGGAGAGGATAATTCACCCCTCCACTTT. The full variable domain, in which reference TRBV7-9 and TRBJ1-6 provide the parts outside the CDR3, is DTGVSQNPRHKITKRGQNVTFRCDPISEHNRLYWYRQTLGQGPEFLTYFQNEAQLEKSRLLSDRFSAERPKGSFSTLEIQRTEQGDSAMYLCASSFRGGEDNSPLHFGNGTRLTVT.

The chain links TRBV3-1 to TRBJ1-6; unclear D gene. The V gene lost 3 bases and the J gene lost 3 bases, with 3 bases spanning the gap. Germline CDR1 is LGHDT and CDR2 is YNNKEL (reference sequence). The CDR3 consists of 13 residues. In DNA, the CDR3 is TGTGCCAGCAGCCAGAGCTATAATTCACCCCTCCACTTT. It specifies CASSQSYNSPLHF.

The chain joins TRBV6-1 to TRBJ1-5; 10 bases agree with TRBD1. Germline V CDR1 and CDR2: MNHNS, SASEGT. V trimming: 9 bases; J trimming: 7 bases; junction bases outside the gene matches: 9. This CDR3 contains 14 residues. The CDR3 DNA reads TGTGCCAGTCGGGGGGACAGGGGCGTCCAGCCCCAGCATTTT. Amino acids: CASRGDRGVQPQHF.

This chain links TRBV5-4 with TRBJ2-1; no clear D. V shed 2 bases and J shed 0 bases, with 6 bases lying between them. CDR3 length: 14 residues. CDR1 SGHNT and CDR2 YYREEE come from the germline V gene (reference sequence). CDR3 DNA: TGTGCCAGCAGCTTATCCCCCTCCTACAATGAGCAGTTCTTC. It encodes CASSLSPSYNEQFF.

The chain carries TRBV11-2 and TRBJ2-3; D is undetermined. Germline CDR1 and CDR2: SGHAT and FQNNGV. This CDR3 comprises 15 residues. V lost 1 base to trimming and J lost 0 bases, with 8 bases between them. CDR3 in DNA: TGTGCCAGCAGCTTAGTAGCAACTAGCACAGATACGCAGTATTTT. Translated, it gives CASSLVATSTDTQYF.

The chain carries TRBV6-1 and TRBJ1-5; the match to TRBD1 covers 8 bases. V was pared by 10 bases and J by 1 base, with 6 bases of the junction left unmatched. Germline V gene data show CDR1 as MNHNS and CDR2 as SASEGT. This CDR3 has 14 amino acids. The CDR3 reads CATRAGGSNQPQHF. DNA of the CDR3: TGTGCCACCCGGGCAGGGGGCAGCAATCAGCCCCAGCATTTT.

This clonotype has just a few counts. DNA of the CDR3: TGTGCCAGCAGCCCCCTCCTACCCCCTTTCTATGGCTACACCTTC. It specifies CASSPLLPPFYGYTF. This chain uses TRBV7-9 with TRBJ1-2; D is undetermined. Looked up from germline, CDR1 is SEHNR and CDR2 is FQNEAQ (reference sequence). V shed 5 bases and J shed 4 bases, with 17 bases lying between them. The length of the CDR3 is 15 residues.

The V call is TRBV20-1, the J call TRBJ2-7; D is unclear. The CDR3 is 13 amino acids. V was cut by 6 bases and J by 2 bases, with 14 bases left in between. Germline V gene sequence: CDR1 DFQATT, CDR2 SNEGSKA (reference sequence). In DNA, the CDR3 is TGCAGTGCCCCCGAAGGCCAGACCTACGAGCAGTACTTC. It translates to CSAPEGQTYEQYF.

The chain combines TRBV15 with TRBJ1-2; tentative D call: TRBD1 (5 bases). Germline CDR1 is LNHNV and CDR2 is YYDKDF (reference sequence). The CDR3 covers 20 residues. Trimming cost V 3 bases and J 9 bases, with 35 bases left between them. CDR3 amino acids: CATSRQRGAYGGVFSMSYTF. CDR3 coding DNA: TGTGCCACCAGCAGGCAACGGGGAGCCTACGGGGGAGTGTTCAGTATGAGCTACACCTTC.

The chain links TRBV20-1 to TRBJ1-1; D is ambiguous. This CDR3 has 12 amino acids. CDR1 and CDR2 from the germline V gene are DFQATT and SNEGSKA (reference sequence). CDR3 in DNA: TGCAATGTTGTGACCACGTTAACTGAAGCTTTCTTT. Its translation: CNVVTTLTEAFF.